One and the same sample provided the 11 T cell receptor beta chains below, sequenced in a study of PD-1 blockade in mismatch repair-deficient tumors. Generated by immunoSEQ multiplex PCR, the TCRdb table keeps only in-frame clones and is missing some. The sample has approximately 63,000 clones; around 89% are singletons. This specimen consisted of peripheral blood, obtained 52 weeks after starting pembrolizumab. Receptors originate from an adult with mismatch repair-deficient cancer.

V usage is TRBV5-6 and J usage is TRBJ2-7, with 11 positions matching TRBD2. The CDR3 runs 16 residues. V lost 0 bases, J lost 1 base, and 3 bases stayed unmatched. CDR1 and CDR2 from the germline V gene are SGHDT and YYEEEE. CDR3 nucleotide sequence: TGTGCCAGCAGCTTGGCGACTAGCGGGGCATCCTACGAGCAGTACTTC. Translated: CASSLATSGASYEQYF.

V and J are TRBV27 and TRBJ2-7; a weak D match, TRBD1 (6 bases). V gave up 2 bases and J gave up 6 bases, with 8 bases separating them. Germline CDR1 and CDR2: MNHEY and SMNVEV (reference sequence). The CDR3 runs 12 residues. CDR3 nucleotide sequence: TGTGCCAGCAGTTTAAGAGGGGGCGAGCAGTACTTC. It codes for CASSLRGGEQYF.

The chain couples TRBV5-1 to TRBJ2-7, with 11 bases that match TRBD2. Trimming cost V 3 bases and J 3 bases; bases outside gene matches: 8. This CDR3 comprises 16 residues. Germline values: CDR1 SGHRS, CDR2 YFSETQ. Here the CDR3 DNA reads TGCGCCAGCAGCTATGGCGGGGGGACTAGCGGCTACGAGCAGTACTTC. It encodes CASSYGGGTSGYEQYF.

J is TRBJ2-7 and V is TRBV27, with 9 bases matching TRBD2. Germline values: CDR1 MNHEY, CDR2 SMNVEV (reference sequence). Trimming removed 4 bases from V and 2 bases from J; junction bases left unmatched: 9. This CDR3 region has 16 residues. The CDR3 loop is CASSSQRGRAPYEQYF. CDR3 DNA: TGTGCCAGCAGTTCCCAGCGCGGGAGGGCCCCCTACGAGCAGTACTTC.

In its sample, this clone was seen a few times. The chain joins TRBV6-5 to TRBJ2-2; D unclear. Trimming took off 5 bases at V and 6 bases at J, with 10 bases between the two ends. The germline gives CDR1 MNHEY, CDR2 SVGAGI. The CDR3 runs to 13 residues. CDR3 sequence (DNA): TGTGCCAGCAGTACTTCCGGATCCGGGGAGCTGTTTTTT. Its translation is CASSTSGSGELFF.

The chain joins TRBV4-1 to TRBJ1-4; the D is unclear. V lost 3 bases, J lost 8 bases, and 13 bases lay in between. Germline CDR1 is MGHRA and CDR2 is YSYEKL. The CDR3 runs 14 residues. The CDR3 nucleotides are TGCGCCAGCAGCCATTACCGGGTTGGAGAAAAACTGTTTTTT. It specifies CASSHYRVGEKLFF.

The chain has TRBV28 and TRBJ2-2; 8 bases align to TRBD2. With V trimmed by 7 bases and J by 4 bases, 11 bases remained unmatched. The germline gives CDR1 MDHEN, CDR2 SYDVKM. This CDR3 has 16 amino acids. CDR3 region: CASTLMGAGGTGELFF. As DNA, the CDR3 is TGTGCCAGCACTCTTATGGGCGCGGGAGGCACCGGGGAGCTGTTTTTT.

This clone was counted once. The chain carries TRBV7-9 and TRBJ2-1; no clear D. CDR1 SEHNR and CDR2 FQNEAQ come from the germline V gene (reference sequence). The CDR3 runs 13 residues. The germline V and J ends were trimmed by 1 base and 3 bases, with 4 bases remaining between them. The CDR3 DNA sequence: TGTGCCAGCAGCTTAGATGGCTACAATGAGCAGTTCTTC. It codes for CASSLDGYNEQFF.

V gene TRBV19 combines with J gene TRBJ1-3, with D possibly matching TRBD1 (5 bases). Germline CDR1 LNHDA, CDR2 SQIVND (reference sequence). The CDR3 has 17 amino acids. The V end lost 2 bases, the J end lost 5 bases, and 19 bases lay between the germline ends. CDR3 sequence reads: CASSITMTVGLRNTIYF. CDR3 bases: TGTGCCAGTAGTATAACAATGACAGTAGGACTGAGAAACACCATATATTTT.

The chain has TRBV19 and TRBJ2-5; perhaps TRBD1 as D (5 bases). V lost 5 bases and J 2 bases, leaving 18 bases between the germline ends. The CDR3 has 16 amino acids. The germline V gene encodes CDR1 LNHDA and CDR2 SQIVND (reference sequence). The CDR3 is CASSPRGWGRQETQYF. DNA of the CDR3: TGTGCCAGTAGTCCCCGAGGTTGGGGCCGACAAGAGACCCAGTACTTC.

This chain links TRBV4-2 with TRBJ2-5; TRBD2 matches at 11 bases. The V segment lost 4 bases and the J segment 1 base; nucleotides outside the gene matches: 2. This CDR3 contains 15 residues. Germline assignment: CDR1 LGHNA and CDR2 YNFKEQ. The chain's CDR3 is CASSPGTSGQETQYF. The CDR3 bases are TGTGCCAGCAGCCCCGGGACTAGCGGCCAAGAGACCCAGTACTTC.